This is a list of T cell receptor beta chains from one sample in a study of blood T cell repertoires in COVID-19. The data were produced by immunoSEQ multiplex PCR, yet TCRdb's version contains in-frame clones alone and is incomplete. In the table there are more than 300,000 clones, 80% to 95% of which are singletons. Sequencing was performed on PBMCs or T cells enriched from blood (not recorded which). These receptors were taken from a woman in her thirties or forties who had been exposed to COVID-19. The CDR3 runs from the conserved cysteine through the conserved F or W. A D gene is named only where the DNA matches it firmly. Rows may omit the clone size; those that give it use once, few, many or a size class.

>.|.|TRBV13|TRBJ2-1
CASSFTVSSYNEQFF
TGTGCCAGCAGCTTTACGGTGAGCTCCTACAATGAGCAGTTCTTC
>TRBD1|.|TRBV25-1|TRBJ1-4
CASSPGGNGEKLFF
TGTGCCAGCAGTCCAGGGGGGAATGGTGAAAAACTGTTTTTT
>TRBD1|.|TRBV7-2|TRBJ2-3
CASSLEGQRTDTQYF
TGTGCCAGCAGCTTAGAGGGACAGCGCACAGATACGCAGTATTTT
>TRBD1|.|TRBV28|TRBJ1-6
CAEQGEASPLHF
TGTGCCGAACAGGGGGAGGCCTCACCCCTCCACTTT
>TRBD1|.|TRBV19|TRBJ1-2
CASSPDRAASREDGYTF
TGTGCCAGTAGCCCGGACAGGGCGGCTTCCAGGGAGGATGGCTACACCTTC
>TRBD1|few|TRBV5-1|TRBJ2-1
CASSPGTGTNYNEQFF
TGCGCCAGCAGCCCCGGGACAGGGACTAACTACAATGAGCAGTTCTTC
>.|.|TRBV4-3|TRBJ2-7
CASSQGIGAEQYF
TGCGCCAGCAGCCAAGGGATCGGAGCGGAGCAGTACTTC
>TRBD1|.|TRBV30|TRBJ1-1
CAWSVQGYTEAFF
TGTGCCTGGAGTGTACAGGGGTACACTGAAGCTTTCTTT
>.|.|TRBV11-3|TRBJ1-6
CASSPSLAGYNSPLHF
TGTGCCAGCAGCCCAAGTCTCGCCGGGTATAATTCACCCCTCCACTTT
>.|.|TRBV9|TRBJ2-3
CASSPKEGRTDTQYF
TGTGCCAGCAGCCCGAAGGAGGGTCGGACAGATACGCAGTATTTT
>.|.|TRBV5-6|TRBJ1-2
CASSFVNYGYTF
TGTGCCAGCAGCTTTGTAAACTATGGCTACACCTTC
>TRBD1|.|TRBV24-1|TRBJ1-5
CATSDSGGHRQPQHF
TGTGCCACCAGTGATTCAGGGGGCCACAGACAGCCCCAGCATTTT
>TRBD1|.|TRBV5-1|TRBJ1-1
CASSFDRGRGTEAFF
TGCGCCAGCAGCTTTGACAGGGGGCGCGGAACTGAAGCTTTCTTT
>.|.|TRBV2|TRBJ1-1
CASSEHRKNTEAFF
TGTGCCAGCAGTGAACACAGGAAGAACACTGAAGCTTTCTTT
>.|.|TRBV20-1|TRBJ1-1
CSARGQVDAFF
TGCAGTGCTAGAGGTCAGGTCGACGCTTTCTTT
>TRBD1|.|TRBV4-1|TRBJ1-2
CASSQDGTVTNYGYTF
TGCGCCAGCAGCCAAGATGGGACAGTTACTAACTATGGCTACACCTTC
>.|.|TRBV11-2|TRBJ1-2
CASSLSLNYGYTF
TGTGCCAGCAGCTTATCCCTCAACTATGGCTACACCTTC
>.|.|TRBV19|TRBJ1-5
CASSIKSGSNQPQHF
TGTGCCAGTAGTATCAAGTCCGGGAGCAATCAGCCCCAGCATTTT
>.|.|TRBV5-5|TRBJ2-3
CASSFGGATDTQYF
TGTGCCAGCAGCTTTGGGGGGGCCACAGATACGCAGTATTTT
>.|.|TRBV27|TRBJ1-3
CASSLRGTGNTIYF
TGTGCCAGCAGTTTAAGGGGAACTGGAAACACCATATATTTT
>TRBD1|.|TRBV6-6|TRBJ1-2
CASTPFPDRLFGYTF
TGTGCCAGCACCCCCTTTCCGGACAGGCTGTTTGGCTACACCTTC
>.|.|TRBV7-3|TRBJ2-3
CASSATIISTDAQYF
TGTGCCAGCAGCGCGACAATCATAAGCACAGATGCGCAGTATTTT
>TRBD1|.|TRBV18|TRBJ1-6
CASSPARGDNSPLHF
TGTGCCAGCTCACCAGCCAGGGGGGATAATTCACCCCTCCACTTT
>TRBD1|.|TRBV6-2/TRBV6-3|TRBJ2-1
CASSVPGQGTTEHYNEQFF
TGTGCCAGCAGCGTACCGGGACAGGGGACAACTGAACACTACAATGAGCAGTTCTTC
>.|.|TRBV18|TRBJ2-7
CASSPRDTFYEQYF
TGTGCCAGCTCACCTCGGGACACTTTCTACGAGCAGTACTTC
>TRBD2|.|TRBV10-3|TRBJ2-3
CAISGDKAGAGSSTDTQYF
TGTGCCATCAGTGGTGACAAAGCGGGGGCCGGATCGAGCACAGATACGCAGTATTTT
>TRBD1|.|TRBV5-8|TRBJ1-5
CASSLGDRENQPQHF
TGTGCCAGCAGCTTGGGGGACAGAGAAAATCAGCCCCAGCATTTT
>TRBD1|.|TRBV29-1|TRBJ1-2
CSVEDQEQGFPYGYTF
TGCAGCGTTGAAGATCAAGAACAGGGGTTTCCCTATGGCTACACCTTC
>.|.|TRBV12-5|TRBJ2-4
CARARPREPKNIQYF
TGTGCTAGGGCACGACCCAGGGAACCCAAAAACATTCAGTACTTC
>.|.|TRBV7-9|TRBJ1-4
CASSLNPGAREKLFF
TGTGCCAGCAGCTTAAACCCTGGAGCGCGAGAAAAACTGTTTTTT
>.|.|TRBV21-1|TRBJ2-1
CASSPTGGSHNEQFF
TGTGCCAGCAGCCCCACAGGGGGATCCCACAATGAGCAGTTCTTC
>TRBD1|once|TRBV5-1|TRBJ1-2
CASRLTGAASGYTF
TGCGCCAGCAGATTGACAGGGGCCGCGAGTGGCTACACCTTC
>.|.|TRBV5-1|TRBJ1-4
CASKRPSDSTNEKLFF
TGCGCCAGCAAGCGACCCTCGGACAGTACTAATGAAAAACTGTTTTTT
>.|.|TRBV29-1|TRBJ2-1
CSVGHGGAYNEQFF
TGCAGCGTTGGTCACGGCGGGGCCTACAATGAGCAGTTCTTC
>.|.|TRBV7-9|TRBJ1-3
CASSSREVESGNTIYF
TGTGCCAGCAGCTCCCGGGAGGTAGAGTCTGGAAACACCATATATTTT
>.|.|TRBV3-1/TRBV3-2|TRBJ2-7
CASSQTPYEQYF
TGTGCCAGCAGCCAGACACCGTACGAGCAGTACTTC
>.|.|TRBV3-1/TRBV3-2|TRBJ1-2
CASSQKVPQGNGVYGYTF
TGTGCCAGCAGCCAAAAAGTACCACAGGGAAACGGGGTCTATGGCTACACCTTC
>.|.|TRBV2|TRBJ1-5
CASRWSGSSNQPQHF
TGTGCCAGCAGGTGGTCAGGCTCTAGCAATCAGCCCCAGCATTTT
>.|once|TRBV29-1|TRBJ1-2
CSADPGYNYGYTF
TGCAGCGCCGATCCGGGGTATAACTATGGCTACACCTTC
>.|.|TRBV19|TRBJ2-2
CASSWQPNTGELFF
TGTGCCAGTAGTTGGCAACCGAACACCGGGGAGCTGTTTTTT
>TRBD1|.|TRBV29-1|TRBJ2-7
CSVEGTGVYYEQYF
TGCAGCGTTGAAGGGACAGGGGTTTACTACGAGCAGTACTTC
>.|.|TRBV6-5|TRBJ1-5
CASSYGRGQPQHF
TGTGCCAGCAGTTACGGGCGGGGACAGCCCCAGCATTTT
>.|few|TRBV15|TRBJ2-1
CATSRDRESEQFF
TGTGCCACCAGCAGAGATAGGGAGTCTGAGCAGTTCTTC
>TRBD1|.|TRBV7-2|TRBJ1-2
CASSLFPGQGNYGYTF
TGTGCCAGCAGCTTATTTCCGGGACAGGGGAACTATGGCTACACCTTC
>.|few|TRBV30|TRBJ1-6
CAWSVPGNNSPLHF
TGTGCCTGGAGTGTTCCAGGAAATAATTCACCCCTCCACTTT
>.|few|TRBV2|TRBJ2-7
CASSYRGGYEQYF
TGTGCCAGCAGTTACAGGGGAGGCTACGAGCAGTACTTC
>TRBD2|few|TRBV10-1|TRBJ2-1
CASSEALSSGGPYNEQFF
TGCGCCAGCAGTGAGGCCCTTTCCAGCGGGGGGCCCTACAATGAGCAGTTCTTC
>.|.|TRBV2|TRBJ2-2
CASSPSANTGELFF
TGTGCCAGCAGTCCGAGCGCGAACACCGGGGAGCTGTTTTTT
>TRBD2|once|TRBV7-9|TRBJ2-1
CASSQGLAGRGEQFF
TGTGCCAGCAGCCAGGGACTAGCGGGAAGAGGGGAGCAGTTCTTC
>.|.|TRBV27|TRBJ1-2
CASSPGVYGYGYTF
TGTGCCAGCAGTCCCGGGGTCTACGGCTATGGCTACACCTTC